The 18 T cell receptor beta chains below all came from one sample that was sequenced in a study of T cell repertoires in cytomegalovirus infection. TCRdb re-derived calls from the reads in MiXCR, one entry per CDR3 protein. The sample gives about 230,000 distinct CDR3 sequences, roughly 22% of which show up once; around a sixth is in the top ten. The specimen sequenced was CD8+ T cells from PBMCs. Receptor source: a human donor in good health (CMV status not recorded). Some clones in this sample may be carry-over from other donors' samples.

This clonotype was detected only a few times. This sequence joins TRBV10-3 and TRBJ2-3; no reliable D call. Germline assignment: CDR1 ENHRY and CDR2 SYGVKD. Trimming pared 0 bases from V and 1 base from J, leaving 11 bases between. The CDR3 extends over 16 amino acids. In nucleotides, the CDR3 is TGTGCCATCAGTGAGTCGACGGGCGGCCGCACAGATACGCAGTATTTT. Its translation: CAISESTGGRTDTQYF.

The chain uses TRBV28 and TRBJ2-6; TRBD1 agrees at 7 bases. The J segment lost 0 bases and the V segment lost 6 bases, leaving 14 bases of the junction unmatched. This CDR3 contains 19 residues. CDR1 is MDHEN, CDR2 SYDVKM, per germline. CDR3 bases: TGTGCCAGCAGCCAAATCGAGGGGGCGTATAACTCTGGGGCCAACGTCCTGACTTTC. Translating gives CASSQIEGAYNSGANVLTF.

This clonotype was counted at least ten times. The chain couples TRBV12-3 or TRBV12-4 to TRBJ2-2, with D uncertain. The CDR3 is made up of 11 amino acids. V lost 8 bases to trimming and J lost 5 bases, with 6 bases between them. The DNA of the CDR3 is TGTGCCAGCGAGGCAACCGGGGAGCTGTTTTTT. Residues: CASEATGELFF.

CDR3 amino acids: CASESENTGELFF. The CDR3 coding sequence is TGCGCCAGCGAATCGGAGAACACCGGGGAGCTGTTTTTT. J is TRBJ2-2 and V is TRBV5-1; no clear D. This CDR3 spans 13 amino acids. Looked up from germline, CDR1 is SGHRS and CDR2 is YFSETQ. V was shortened by 7 bases and J by 1 base, with 8 bases between the two germline ends.

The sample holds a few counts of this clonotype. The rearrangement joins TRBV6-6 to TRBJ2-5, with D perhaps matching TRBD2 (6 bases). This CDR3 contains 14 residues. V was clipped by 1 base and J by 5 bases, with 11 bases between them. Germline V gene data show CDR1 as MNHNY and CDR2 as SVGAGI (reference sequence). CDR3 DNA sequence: TGTGCCAGCAGTTACTTACTAGCCATCGAGACCCAGTACTTC. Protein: CASSYLLAIETQYF.

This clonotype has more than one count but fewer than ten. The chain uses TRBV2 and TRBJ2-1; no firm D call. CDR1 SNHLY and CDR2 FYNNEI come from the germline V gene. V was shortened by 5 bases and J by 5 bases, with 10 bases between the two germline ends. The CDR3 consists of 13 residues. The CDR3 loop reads CASSSDRDNEQFF. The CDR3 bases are TGTGCCAGCAGTAGCGACCGAGACAATGAGCAGTTCTTC.

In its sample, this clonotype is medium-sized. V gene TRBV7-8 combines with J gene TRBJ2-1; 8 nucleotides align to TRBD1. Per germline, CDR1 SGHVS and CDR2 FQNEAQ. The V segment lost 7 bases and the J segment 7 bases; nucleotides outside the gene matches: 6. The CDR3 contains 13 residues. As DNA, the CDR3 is TGTGCCAGCACAGGGACAGGTTTTAATGAGCAGTTCTTC. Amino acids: CASTGTGFNEQFF.

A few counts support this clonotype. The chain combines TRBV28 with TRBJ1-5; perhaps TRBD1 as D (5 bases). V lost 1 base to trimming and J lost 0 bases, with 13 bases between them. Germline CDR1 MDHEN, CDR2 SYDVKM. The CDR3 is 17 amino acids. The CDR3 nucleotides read TGTGCCAGCAGTTTATATCGACAGACATATAGCAATCAGCCCCAGCATTTT. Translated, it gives CASSLYRQTYSNQPQHF.

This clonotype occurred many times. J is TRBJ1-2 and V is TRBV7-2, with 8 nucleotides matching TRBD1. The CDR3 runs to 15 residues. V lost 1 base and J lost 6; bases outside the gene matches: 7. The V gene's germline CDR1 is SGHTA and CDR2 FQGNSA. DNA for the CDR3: TGTGCCAGCAGCTTAGTGGGGCCGACAGGGGATGGCTACACCTTC. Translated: CASSLVGPTGDGYTF.

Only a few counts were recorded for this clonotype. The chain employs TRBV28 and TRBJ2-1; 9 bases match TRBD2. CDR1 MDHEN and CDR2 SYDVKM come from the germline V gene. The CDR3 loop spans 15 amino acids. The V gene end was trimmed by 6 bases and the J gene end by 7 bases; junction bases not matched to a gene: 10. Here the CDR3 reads CASRRPSGVGNEQFF. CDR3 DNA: TGTGCCAGCAGGAGACCTAGCGGGGTGGGTAATGAGCAGTTCTTC.

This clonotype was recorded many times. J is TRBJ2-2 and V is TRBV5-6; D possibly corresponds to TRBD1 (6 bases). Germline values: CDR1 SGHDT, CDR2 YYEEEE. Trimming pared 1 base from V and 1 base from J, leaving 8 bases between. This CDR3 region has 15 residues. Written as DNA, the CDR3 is TGTGCCAGCAGCTTGTCGGGACAGAACACCGGGGAGCTGTTTTTT. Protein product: CASSLSGQNTGELFF.

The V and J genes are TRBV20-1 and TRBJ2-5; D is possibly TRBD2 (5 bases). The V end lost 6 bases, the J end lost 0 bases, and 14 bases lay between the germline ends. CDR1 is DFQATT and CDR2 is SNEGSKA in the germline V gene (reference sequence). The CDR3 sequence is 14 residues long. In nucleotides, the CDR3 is TGCAGTGCGCAAGGCATGGACTACCAAGAGACCCAGTACTTC. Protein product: CSAQGMDYQETQYF.

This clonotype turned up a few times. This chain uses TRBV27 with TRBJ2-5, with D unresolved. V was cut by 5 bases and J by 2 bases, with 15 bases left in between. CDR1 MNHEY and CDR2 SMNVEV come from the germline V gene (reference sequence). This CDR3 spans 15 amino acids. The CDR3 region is CASSLNIEDQETQYF. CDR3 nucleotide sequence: TGTGCCAGCAGTCTGAATATCGAGGATCAAGAGACCCAGTACTTC.

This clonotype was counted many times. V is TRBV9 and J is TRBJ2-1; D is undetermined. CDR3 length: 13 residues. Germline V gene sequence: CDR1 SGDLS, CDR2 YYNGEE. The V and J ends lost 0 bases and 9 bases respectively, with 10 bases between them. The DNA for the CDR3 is TGTGCCAGCAGCGTAGCTACGGGTGGTGAGCAGTTCTTC. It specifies CASSVATGGEQFF. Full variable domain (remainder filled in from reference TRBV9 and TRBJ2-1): DSGVTQTPKHLITATGQRVTLRCSPRSGDLSVYWYQQSLDQGLQFLIQYYNGEERAKGNILERFSAQQFPDLHSELNLSSLELGDSALYFCASSVATGGEQFFGPGTRLTVL.

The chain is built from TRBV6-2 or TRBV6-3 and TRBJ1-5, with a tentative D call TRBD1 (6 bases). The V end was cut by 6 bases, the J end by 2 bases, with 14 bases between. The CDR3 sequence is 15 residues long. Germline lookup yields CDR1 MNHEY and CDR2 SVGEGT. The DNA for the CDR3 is TGTGCCAGCAGGGAAGGGACACTACGCAATCAGCCCCAGCATTTT. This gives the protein CASREGTLRNQPQHF.

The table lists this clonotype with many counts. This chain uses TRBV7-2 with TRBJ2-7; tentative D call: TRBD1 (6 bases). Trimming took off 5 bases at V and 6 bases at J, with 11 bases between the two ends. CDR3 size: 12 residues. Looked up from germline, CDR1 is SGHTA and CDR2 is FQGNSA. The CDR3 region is CASSIWTAEQYF. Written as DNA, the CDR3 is TGTGCCAGCAGCATCTGGACAGCCGAGCAGTACTTC.

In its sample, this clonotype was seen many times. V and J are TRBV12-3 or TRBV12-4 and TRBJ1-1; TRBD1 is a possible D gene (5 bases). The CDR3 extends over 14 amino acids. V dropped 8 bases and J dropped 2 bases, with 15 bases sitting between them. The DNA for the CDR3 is TGTGCCAGCGGTCCCCCGGGGGTAAACACTGAAGCTTTCTTT. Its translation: CASGPPGVNTEAFF.

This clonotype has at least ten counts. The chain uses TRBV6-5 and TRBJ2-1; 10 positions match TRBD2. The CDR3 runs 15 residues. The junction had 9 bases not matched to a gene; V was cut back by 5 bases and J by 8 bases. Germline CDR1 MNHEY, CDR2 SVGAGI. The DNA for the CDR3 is TGTGCCAGCAGTCATAGCGGGGGGTCAGGCGATGAGCAGTTCTTC. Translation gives CASSHSGGSGDEQFF.